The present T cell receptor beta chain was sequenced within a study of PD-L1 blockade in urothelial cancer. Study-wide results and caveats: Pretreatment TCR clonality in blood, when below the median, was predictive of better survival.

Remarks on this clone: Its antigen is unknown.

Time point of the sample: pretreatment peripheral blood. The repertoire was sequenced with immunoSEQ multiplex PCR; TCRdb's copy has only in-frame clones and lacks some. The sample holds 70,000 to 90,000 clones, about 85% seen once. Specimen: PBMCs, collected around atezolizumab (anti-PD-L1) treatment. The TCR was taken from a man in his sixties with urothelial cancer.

CDR3 nucleotides: TGCGCGTCTAGCGAGGTCCGGGCCTTCGAGCAGTTCTTC. It is translated as CASSEVRAFEQFF. V usage is TRBV5-1 and J usage is TRBJ2-1, with D possibly matching TRBD2 (6 bases). CDR1 is SGHRS, CDR2 YFSETQ, per germline. CDR3 size: 13 residues.